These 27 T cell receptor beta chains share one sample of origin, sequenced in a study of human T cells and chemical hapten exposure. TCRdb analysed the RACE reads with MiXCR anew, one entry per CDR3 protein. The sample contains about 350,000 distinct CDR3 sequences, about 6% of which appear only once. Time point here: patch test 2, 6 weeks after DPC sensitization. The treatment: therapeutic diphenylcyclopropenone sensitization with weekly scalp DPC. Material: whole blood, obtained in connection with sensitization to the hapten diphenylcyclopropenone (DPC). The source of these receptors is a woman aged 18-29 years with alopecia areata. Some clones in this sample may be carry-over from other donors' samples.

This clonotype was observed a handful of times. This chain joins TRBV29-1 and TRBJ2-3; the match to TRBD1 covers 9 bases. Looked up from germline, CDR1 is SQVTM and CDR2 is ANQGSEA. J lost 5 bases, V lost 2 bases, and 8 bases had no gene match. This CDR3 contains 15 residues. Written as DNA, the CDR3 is TGCAGCGTTGAAACCGGGACAGGGTATGGAGATACGCAGTATTTT. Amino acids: CSVETGTGYGDTQYF.

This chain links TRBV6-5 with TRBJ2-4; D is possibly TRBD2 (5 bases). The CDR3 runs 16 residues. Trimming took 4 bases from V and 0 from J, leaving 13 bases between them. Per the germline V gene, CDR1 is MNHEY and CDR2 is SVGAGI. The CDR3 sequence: CASSSGSEAAKNIQYF. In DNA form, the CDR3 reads TGTGCCAGCAGTTCTGGGAGTGAGGCAGCCAAAAACATTCAGTACTTC.

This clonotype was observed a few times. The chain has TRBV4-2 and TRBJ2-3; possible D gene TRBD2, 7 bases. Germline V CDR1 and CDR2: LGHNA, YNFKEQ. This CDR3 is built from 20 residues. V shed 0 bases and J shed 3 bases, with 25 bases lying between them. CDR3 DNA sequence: TGTGCCAGCAGCCAAGATTCTTCGTGGGAGAGGGGGGGTATGACAGATACGCAGTATTTT. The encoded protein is CASSQDSSWERGGMTDTQYF.

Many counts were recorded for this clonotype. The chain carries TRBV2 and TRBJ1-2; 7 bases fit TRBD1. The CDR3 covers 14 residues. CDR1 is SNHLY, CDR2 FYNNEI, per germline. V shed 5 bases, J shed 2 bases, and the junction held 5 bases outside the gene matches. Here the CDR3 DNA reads TGTGCCAGCAGTCCGGACAGGACCAACTATGGCTACACCTTC. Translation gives CASSPDRTNYGYTF. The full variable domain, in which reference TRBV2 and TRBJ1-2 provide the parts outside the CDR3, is EPEVTQTPSHQVTQMGQEVILRCVPISNHLYFYWYRQILGQKVEFLVSFYNNEISEKSEIFDDQFSVERPDGSNFTLKIRSTKLEDSAMYFCASSPDRTNYGYTFGSGTRLTVV.

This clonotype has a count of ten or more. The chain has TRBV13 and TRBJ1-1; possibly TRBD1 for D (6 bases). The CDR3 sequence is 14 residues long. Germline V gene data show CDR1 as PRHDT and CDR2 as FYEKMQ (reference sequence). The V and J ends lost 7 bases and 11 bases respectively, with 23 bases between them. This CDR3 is CASIQRSGGAIAFF. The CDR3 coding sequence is TGTGCCAGCATCCAACGTTCCGGGGGGGCCATCGCTTTCTTT.

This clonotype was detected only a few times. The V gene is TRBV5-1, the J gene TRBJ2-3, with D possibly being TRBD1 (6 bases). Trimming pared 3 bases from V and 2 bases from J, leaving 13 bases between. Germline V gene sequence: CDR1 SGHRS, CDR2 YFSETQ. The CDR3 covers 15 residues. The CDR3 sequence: CASSWVTGFTDTQYF. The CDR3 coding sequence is TGCGCCAGCAGCTGGGTTACAGGGTTCACAGATACGCAGTATTTT.

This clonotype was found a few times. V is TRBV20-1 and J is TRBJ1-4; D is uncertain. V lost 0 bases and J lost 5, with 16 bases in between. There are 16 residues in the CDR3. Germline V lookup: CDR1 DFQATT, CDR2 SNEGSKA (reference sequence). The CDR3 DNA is TGCAGTGCTAGAGAGTCGGGCCGGGGTTCCAATGAAAAACTGTTTTTT. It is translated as CSARESGRGSNEKLFF.

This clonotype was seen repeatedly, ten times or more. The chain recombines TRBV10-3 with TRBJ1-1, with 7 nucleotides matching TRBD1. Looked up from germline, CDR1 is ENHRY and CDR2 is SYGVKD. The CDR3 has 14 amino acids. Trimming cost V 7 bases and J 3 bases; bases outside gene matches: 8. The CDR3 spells CAITAAGTDTEAFF. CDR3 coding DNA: TGTGCCATCACCGCAGCCGGGACAGACACTGAAGCTTTCTTT.

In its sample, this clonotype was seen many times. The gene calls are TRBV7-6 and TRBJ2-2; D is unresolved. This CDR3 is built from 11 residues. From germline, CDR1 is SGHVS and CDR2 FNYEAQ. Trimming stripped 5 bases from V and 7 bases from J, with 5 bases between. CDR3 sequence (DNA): TGTGCCAGCAGCACGGGCGGGGAGCTGTTTTTT. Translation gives CASSTGGELFF.

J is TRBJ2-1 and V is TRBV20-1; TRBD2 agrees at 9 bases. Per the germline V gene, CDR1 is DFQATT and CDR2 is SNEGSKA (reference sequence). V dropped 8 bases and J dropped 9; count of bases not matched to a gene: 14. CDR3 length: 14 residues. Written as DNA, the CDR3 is TGCAGTACATCAATCGTAGCGGGGGCAGGTGAGCAGTTCTTC. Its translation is CSTSIVAGAGEQFF.

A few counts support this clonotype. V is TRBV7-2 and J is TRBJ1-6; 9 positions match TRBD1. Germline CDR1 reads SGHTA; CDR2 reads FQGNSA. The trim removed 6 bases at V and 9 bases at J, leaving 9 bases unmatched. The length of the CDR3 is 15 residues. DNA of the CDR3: TGTGCCAGCAGACTACAGGGGGCGCGTGGTTCACCCCTCCACTTT. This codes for CASRLQGARGSPLHF.

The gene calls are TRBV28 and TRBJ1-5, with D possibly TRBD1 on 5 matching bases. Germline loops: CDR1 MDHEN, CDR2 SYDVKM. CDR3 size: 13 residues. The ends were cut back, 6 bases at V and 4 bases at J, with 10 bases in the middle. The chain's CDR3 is CASRLTENQPQHF. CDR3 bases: TGTGCCAGCAGGCTGACAGAAAATCAGCCCCAGCATTTT.

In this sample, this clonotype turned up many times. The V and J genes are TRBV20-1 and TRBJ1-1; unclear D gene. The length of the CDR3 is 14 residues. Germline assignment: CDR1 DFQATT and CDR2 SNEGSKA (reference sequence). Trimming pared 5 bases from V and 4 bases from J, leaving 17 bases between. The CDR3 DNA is TGCAGTGCTCAACCCCCCAGGTTGCTCACTGAAGCTTTCTTT. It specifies CSAQPPRLLTEAFF.

The CDR3 DNA reads as TGCAGTGCTAGAGATCAAAGTTCCCTCTATTACGAGCAGTACTTC. It translates to CSARDQSSLYYEQYF. This sequence joins TRBV20-1 and TRBJ2-7; D unresolved. This CDR3 is built from 15 residues. Trimming cost V 0 bases and J 4 bases, with 16 bases left between them. Germline V gene sequence: CDR1 DFQATT, CDR2 SNEGSKA (reference sequence).

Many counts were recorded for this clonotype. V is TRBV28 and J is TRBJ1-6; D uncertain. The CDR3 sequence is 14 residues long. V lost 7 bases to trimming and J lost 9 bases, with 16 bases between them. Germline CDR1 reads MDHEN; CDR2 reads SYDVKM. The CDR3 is CASTLLRYGSPLHF. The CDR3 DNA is TGTGCCAGCACCCTACTCAGATATGGTTCACCCCTCCACTTT.

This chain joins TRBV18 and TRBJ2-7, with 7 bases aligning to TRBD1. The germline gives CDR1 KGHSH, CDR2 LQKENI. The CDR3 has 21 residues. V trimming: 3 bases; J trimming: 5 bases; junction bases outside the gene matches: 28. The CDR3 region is CASSPSAPQDRSFVELHEQYF. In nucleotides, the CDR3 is TGTGCCAGCTCACCTTCGGCCCCTCAGGACAGGTCTTTCGTGGAACTCCACGAGCAGTACTTC.

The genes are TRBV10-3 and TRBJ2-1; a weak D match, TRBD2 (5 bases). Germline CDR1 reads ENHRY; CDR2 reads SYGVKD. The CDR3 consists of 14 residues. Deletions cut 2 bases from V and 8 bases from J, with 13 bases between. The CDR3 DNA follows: TGTGCCATCAGTGAGGGACGAAAGGGAGATGAGCAGTTCTTC. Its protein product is CAISEGRKGDEQFF.

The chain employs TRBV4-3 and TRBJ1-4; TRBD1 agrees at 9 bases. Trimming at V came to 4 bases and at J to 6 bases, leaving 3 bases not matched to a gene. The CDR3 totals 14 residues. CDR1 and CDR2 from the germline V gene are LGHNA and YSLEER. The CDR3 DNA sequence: TGCGCCAGCAGCCCCTGGACAGGGGATGAAAAACTGTTTTTT. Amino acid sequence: CASSPWTGDEKLFF.

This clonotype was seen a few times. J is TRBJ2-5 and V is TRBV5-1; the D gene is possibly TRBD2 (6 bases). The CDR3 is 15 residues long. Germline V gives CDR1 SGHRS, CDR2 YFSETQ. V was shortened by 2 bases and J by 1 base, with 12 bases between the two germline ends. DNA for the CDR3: TGCGCCAGCAGCTTTGGGGAGGCTCTCCAAGAGACCCAGTACTTC. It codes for CASSFGEALQETQYF.

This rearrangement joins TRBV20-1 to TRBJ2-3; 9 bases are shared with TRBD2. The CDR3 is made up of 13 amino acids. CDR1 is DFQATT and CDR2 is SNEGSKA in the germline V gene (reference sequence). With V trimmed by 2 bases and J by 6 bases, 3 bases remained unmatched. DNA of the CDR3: TGCAGTGCTAGACTAGCGGGGCCGGATACGCAGTATTTT. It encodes CSARLAGPDTQYF.

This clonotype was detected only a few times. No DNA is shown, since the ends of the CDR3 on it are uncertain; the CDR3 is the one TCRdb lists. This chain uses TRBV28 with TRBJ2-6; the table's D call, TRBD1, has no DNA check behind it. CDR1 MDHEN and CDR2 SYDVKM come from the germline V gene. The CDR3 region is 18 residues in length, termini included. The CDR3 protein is CASSFGPGLTSGANVLTF.

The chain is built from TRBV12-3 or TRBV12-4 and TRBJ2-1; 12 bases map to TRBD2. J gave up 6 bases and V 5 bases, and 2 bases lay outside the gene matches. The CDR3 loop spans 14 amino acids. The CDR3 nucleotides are TGTGCCAGCAGTCCTAGCGGGGGGGCCAATGAGCAGTTCTTC. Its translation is CASSPSGGANEQFF.

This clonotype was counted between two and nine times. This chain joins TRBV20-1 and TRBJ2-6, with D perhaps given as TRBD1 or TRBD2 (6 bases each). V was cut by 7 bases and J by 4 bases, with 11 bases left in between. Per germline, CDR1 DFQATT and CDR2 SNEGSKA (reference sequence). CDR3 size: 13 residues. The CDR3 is CSVGGSGANVLTF. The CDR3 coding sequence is TGCAGTGTCGGGGGCAGCGGGGCCAACGTCCTGACTTTC.

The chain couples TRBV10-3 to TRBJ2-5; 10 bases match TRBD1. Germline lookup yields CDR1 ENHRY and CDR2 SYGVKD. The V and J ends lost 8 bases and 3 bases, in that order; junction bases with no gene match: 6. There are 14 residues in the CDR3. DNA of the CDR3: TGTGCCATCCGACCGGACAGGGGGGAAGAGACCCAGTACTTC. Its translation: CAIRPDRGEETQYF.

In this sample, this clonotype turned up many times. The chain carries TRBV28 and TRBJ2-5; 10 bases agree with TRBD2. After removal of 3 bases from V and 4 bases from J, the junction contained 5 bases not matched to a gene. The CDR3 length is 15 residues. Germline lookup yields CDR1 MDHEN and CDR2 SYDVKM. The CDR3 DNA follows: TGTGCCAGCAGTTTCCAGACTAGCGGGTCAGAGACCCAGTACTTC. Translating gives CASSFQTSGSETQYF.

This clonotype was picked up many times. CDR3 in amino acids: CSVVGTSGGYEQYF. The CDR3 nucleotides are TGCAGCGTTGTCGGGACTAGCGGGGGATACGAGCAGTACTTC. V is TRBV29-1 and J is TRBJ2-7; 14 bases match TRBD2. The CDR3 is made up of 14 amino acids. Unmatched junction bases numbered 3, after V lost 4 bases and J lost 4 bases. The germline V gene encodes CDR1 SQVTM and CDR2 ANQGSEA.

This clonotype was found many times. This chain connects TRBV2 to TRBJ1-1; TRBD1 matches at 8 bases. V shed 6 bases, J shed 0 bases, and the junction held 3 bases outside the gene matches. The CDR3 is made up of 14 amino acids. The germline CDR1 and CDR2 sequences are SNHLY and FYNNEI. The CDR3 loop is CASRRDRLNTEAFF. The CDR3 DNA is TGTGCCAGCAGACGGGACAGGTTGAACACTGAAGCTTTCTTT. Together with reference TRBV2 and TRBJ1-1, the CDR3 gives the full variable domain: EPEVTQTPSHQVTQMGQEVILRCVPISNHLYFYWYRQILGQKVEFLVSFYNNEISEKSEIFDDQFSVERPDGSNFTLKIRSTKLEDSAMYFCASRRDRLNTEAFFGQGTRLTVV.